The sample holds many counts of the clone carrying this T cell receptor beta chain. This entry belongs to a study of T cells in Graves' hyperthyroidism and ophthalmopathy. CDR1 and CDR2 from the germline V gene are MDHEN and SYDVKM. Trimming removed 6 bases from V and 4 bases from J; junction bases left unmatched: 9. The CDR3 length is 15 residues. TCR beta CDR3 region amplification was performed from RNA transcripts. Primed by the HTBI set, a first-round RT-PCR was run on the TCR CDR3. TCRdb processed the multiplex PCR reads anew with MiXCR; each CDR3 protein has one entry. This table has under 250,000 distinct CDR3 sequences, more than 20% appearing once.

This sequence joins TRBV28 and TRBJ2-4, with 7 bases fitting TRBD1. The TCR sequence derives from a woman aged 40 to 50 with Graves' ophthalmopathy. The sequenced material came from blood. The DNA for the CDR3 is TGTGCCAGCAGCCAATTGGGACAGATTAAAAACATTCAGTACTTC. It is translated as CASSQLGQIKNIQYF.